The 10 T cell receptor beta chains presented below share a single source sample, sequenced in a study of T cell responses to AZD1222 COVID-19 vaccine. Data came from immunoSEQ multiplex PCR; TCRdb stores just in-frame clones and leaves some out. This sample carries under 130,000 clones, around 95% of them seen once, and the ten largest clones take approximately 2.2%. Sequenced here: peripheral blood, sampled on day 0 of AZD1222 vaccination. All receptors come from an adult in good health.

This chain uses TRBV11-3 with TRBJ1-2, with a weak D call TRBD1 (6 bases). Trimming shortened V by 3 bases and J by 0 bases, and 20 bases separated the two germline ends. CDR1 and CDR2 (germline): SGHNT, YENEEA. The CDR3 consists of 18 residues. The CDR3 nucleotides read TGTGCCAGCAGCTTCTTCGGCGCAGGGGTTTTCCCTAACTATGGCTACACCTTC. Protein product: CASSFFGAGVFPNYGYTF.

V is TRBV19 and J is TRBJ1-6, with D perhaps matching TRBD1 (5 bases). The CDR3 covers 14 residues. V gave up 3 bases and J gave up 5 bases, with 8 bases separating them. Looked up from germline, CDR1 is LNHDA and CDR2 is SQIVND (reference sequence). The DNA of the CDR3 is TGTGCCAGTAGTATCGCAGGGAATAATTCACCCCTCCACTTT. Protein product: CASSIAGNNSPLHF.

The rearrangement links TRBV2 to TRBJ2-3; the match to TRBD1 covers 8 bases. Losses at the gene ends were 6 bases for V and 3 bases for J; bases not matched to a gene: 8. This CDR3 is 15 amino acids long. Germline V gene sequence: CDR1 SNHLY, CDR2 FYNNEI. For the CDR3, the DNA is TGTGCCAGCAGGATAGGGACAGGCGGGACAGATACGCAGTATTTT. Residues: CASRIGTGGTDTQYF.

Only one count was recorded for this clone. The rearrangement links TRBV28 to TRBJ2-7; 12 bases are a match to TRBD2. The CDR3 is 16 amino acids. V trimming: 0 bases; J trimming: 5 bases; junction bases outside the gene matches: 5. Germline assignment: CDR1 MDHEN and CDR2 SYDVKM. This CDR3 reads CASSLWASGRAHEQYF. For the CDR3, the DNA is TGTGCCAGCAGTTTATGGGCTAGCGGGAGGGCCCACGAGCAGTACTTC.

The chain recombines TRBV29-1 with TRBJ1-4, with 10 positions matching TRBD1. The CDR3 is 13 amino acids. CDR1 and CDR2 from the germline V gene are SQVTM and ANQGSEA. Germline trimming cut 7 bases from V and 7 bases from J; bases unmatched to any gene: 6. Here the CDR3 DNA reads TGCAGCGCCAAGGACAGGGGGGCTGAAAAACTGTTTTTT. Amino acids: CSAKDRGAEKLFF. The whole variable domain, filled in from reference TRBV29-1 and TRBJ1-4, reads SAVISQKPSRDICQRGTSLTIQCQVDSQVTMMFWYRQQPGQSLTLIATANQGSEATYESGFVIDKFPISRPNLTFSTLTVSNMSPEDSSIYLCSAKDRGAEKLFFGSGTQLSVL.

V is TRBV10-2 and J is TRBJ1-1; D perhaps matches TRBD1 (6 bases). The CDR3 runs 14 residues. With 2 bases removed from V and 4 bases from J, the gap between germline ends came to 11 bases. Germline CDR1 reads WSHSY; CDR2 reads SAAADI. CDR3 sequence: CASSEEGVRTEAFF. The CDR3 bases are TGCGCCAGCAGTGAGGAGGGGGTTCGCACTGAAGCTTTCTTT.

The chain links TRBV21-1 to TRBJ1-1. TRBV21-1 is marked as a pseudogene. This CDR3 has 11 residues. This chain's CDR3 is CASSKASEAFF. Written as DNA, the CDR3 is TGTGCCAGCAGCAAAGCCTCTGAAGCTTTCTTT.

This clone was seen just once. This rearrangement joins TRBV6-5 to TRBJ2-7; weak D call: TRBD1 (6 bases). The CDR3 runs to 14 residues. In germline, CDR1 is MNHEY, CDR2 SVGAGI. V lost 6 bases and J lost 3, with 15 bases in between. The DNA of the CDR3 is TGTGCCAGCAGACCCTCCACAGGGAACTACGAGCAGTACTTC. Its translation: CASRPSTGNYEQYF.

V is TRBV19 and J is TRBJ2-3, with D perhaps TRBD1 (5 bases). In germline, CDR1 is LNHDA, CDR2 SQIVND (reference sequence). Trimming stripped 5 bases from V and 2 bases from J, with 14 bases between. The CDR3 is 15 amino acids. The CDR3 here is CASSVFVGVTDTQYF. The CDR3, as DNA: TGTGCCAGTAGTGTTTTCGTAGGGGTCACAGATACGCAGTATTTT.

The chain is built from TRBV5-6 and TRBJ1-2; D ambiguous. The CDR3 is made up of 11 amino acids. Per germline, CDR1 SGHDT and CDR2 YYEEEE. The V and J ends lost 2 bases and 1 base respectively, with 0 bases between them. Here the CDR3 reads CASSFNYGYTF. Here the CDR3 DNA reads TGTGCCAGCAGCTTTAACTATGGCTACACCTTC.